This T cell receptor beta chain was captured in a study of radiation and T cells in renal cell carcinoma. Study results and caveats: From baseline, blood top tumor clonotypes peaked at 2 weeks post-radiation.

Time point meaning: blood 4 weeks post-SBRT, at nephrectomy. Specified treatment: 15 Gy SBRT to primary tumor, nephrectomy 4 weeks later. J gave up 2 bases and V 4 bases, and 6 bases lay outside the gene matches. The CDR3 sequence is 15 residues long. Germline loops: CDR1 LNHNV, CDR2 YYDKDF (reference sequence). A single count supports this clone. The antigen remains undetermined. Measured with immunoSEQ multiplex PCR; TCRdb has only the in-frame clones, and not every one. The table records some 81,000 clones, 89% of them present only once. Here the sequenced sample was blood, taken from a patient whose treatment included radiotherapy and nephrectomy. This receptor was identified in a woman between 70 and 85 years old with renal cell carcinoma. The chain links TRBV15 to TRBJ2-3; TRBD1 matches at 7 bases. CDR3 protein: CATSIQDRSTDTQYF. CDR3 nucleotide sequence: TGTGCCACCAGCATCCAGGACAGGTCCACAGATACGCAGTATTTT.